These 28 T cell receptor beta chains were all obtained from the same sample, sequenced in a study of blood T cell repertoires in COVID-19. Assay used: immunoSEQ multiplex PCR; TCRdb lists only in-frame clones, some missing. Of fewer than 350,000 clones listed, about 85% are singletons. The sequenced sample was peripheral blood. The receptors were gathered from a woman aged 45-60 years with active or convalescent COVID-19.

The J gene is TRBJ2-3, the V gene TRBV7-8; TRBD2 matches 10 bases. Germline CDR1 reads SGHVS; CDR2 reads FQNEAQ. V trimming: 1 base; J trimming: 4 bases; junction bases outside the gene matches: 8. The CDR3 loop spans 17 amino acids. The CDR3 is CASSLVASGGWSDTQYF. The CDR3 DNA sequence: TGTGCCAGCAGCTTAGTGGCTAGCGGGGGATGGTCAGATACGCAGTATTTT.

The rearrangement uses TRBV4-1 and TRBJ2-4, with D perhaps matching TRBD2 (6 bases). This CDR3 has 16 amino acids. Trimming took off 2 bases at V and 2 bases at J, with 13 bases between the two ends. Germline V gene data show CDR1 as MGHRA and CDR2 as YSYEKL. The CDR3 DNA reads as TGCGCCAGCAGCCAAATAGCGGCAAGCTCCAAAAACATTCAGTACTTC. Translation gives CASSQIAASSKNIQYF.

The chain links TRBV18 to TRBJ1-4, with 8 bases aligning to TRBD1. Germline V gene data show CDR1 as KGHSH and CDR2 as LQKENI. V lost 2 bases to trimming and J lost 7 bases; unmatched junction nucleotides: 3. This CDR3 spans 14 amino acids. In nucleotides, the CDR3 is TGTGCCAGCTCACCAGGGACAGGCGTTGAAAAACTGTTTTTT. This translates into CASSPGTGVEKLFF. The full variable domain, completed using reference TRBV18 and TRBJ1-4, is NAGVMQNPRHLVRRRGQEARLRCSPMKGHSHVYWYRQLPEEGLKFMVYLQKENIIDESGMPKERFSAEFPKEGPSILRIQQVVRGDSAAYFCASSPGTGVEKLFFGSGTQLSVL.

V and J are TRBV3-1 (or the pseudogene TRBV3-2) and TRBJ2-2; D may be TRBD1 (6 bases). The CDR3 loop spans 18 amino acids. V lost 4 bases and J lost 7, with 25 bases in between. Looked up from germline, CDR1 is LGHDT and CDR2 is YNNKEL (reference sequence). The DNA of the CDR3 is TGTGCCAGCAGCCGGCGAATTCAGGGGCTTAGAGCGGTCGGGGAGCTGTTTTTT. Its protein product is CASSRRIQGLRAVGELFF.

The J gene is TRBJ1-1, the V gene TRBV28, with TRBD1 matching over 8 bases. The germline V gene has CDR1 MDHEN and CDR2 SYDVKM. Germline trimming cut 6 bases from V and 11 bases from J; bases unmatched to any gene: 8. The CDR3 totals 12 residues. CDR3 sequence: CASRRTGQRAFF. The CDR3 bases are TGTGCCAGCAGGAGGACAGGGCAGAGGGCTTTCTTT.

The gene calls are TRBV19 and TRBJ1-4, with 7 bases lining up with TRBD1. J lost 3 bases, V lost 6 bases, and 4 bases had no gene match. This CDR3 spans 14 amino acids. Germline CDR1 is LNHDA and CDR2 is SQIVND (reference sequence). The chain's CDR3 is CASRTGWSNEKLFF. CDR3 sequence (DNA): TGTGCCAGTAGGACAGGGTGGTCTAATGAAAAACTGTTTTTT.

This rearrangement joins TRBV28 to TRBJ2-7; D is perhaps TRBD1 (5 bases). V was clipped by 6 bases and J by 0 bases, with 15 bases between them. Germline assignment: CDR1 MDHEN and CDR2 SYDVKM. The CDR3 is 15 residues long. In DNA form, the CDR3 reads TGTGCCAGCAGCTCCTACAGGCGGAACTCCTACGAGCAGTACTTC. Protein product: CASSSYRRNSYEQYF.

The V gene is TRBV4-1, the J gene TRBJ1-6; D unclear. In germline, CDR1 is MGHRA, CDR2 YSYEKL. V lost 3 bases and J 4 bases, leaving 4 bases between the germline ends. This CDR3 has 13 residues. CDR3 loop: CASSQTYNSPLHF. The CDR3 nucleotides are TGCGCCAGCAGCCAGACTTATAATTCACCCCTCCACTTT.

The chain couples TRBV7-9 to TRBJ2-1; 7 nucleotides align to TRBD2. Germline V gene data show CDR1 as SEHNR and CDR2 as FQNEAQ (reference sequence). J gave up 8 bases and V 9 bases, and 10 bases lay outside the gene matches. This CDR3 contains 13 residues. DNA for the CDR3: TGTGCCAGTGGAGGGAGCGGGGTCCATGAGCAGTTCTTC. Its translation: CASGGSGVHEQFF.

J is TRBJ2-1 and V is TRBV5-4; 12 bases map to TRBD2. CDR1 and CDR2 from the germline V gene are SGHNT and YYREEE (reference sequence). V shed 4 bases and J 8 bases; nucleotides not matched to a gene: 10. The CDR3 totals 16 residues. CDR3 in DNA: TGTGCCAGCAGCCTACCGACTAGCGGGAGTCGGGATGAGCAGTTCTTC. It encodes CASSLPTSGSRDEQFF.

The chain has TRBV9 and TRBJ2-3, with 7 bases matching TRBD2. Germline loops: CDR1 SGDLS, CDR2 YYNGEE. This CDR3 has 14 amino acids. V lost 3 bases and J lost 2; bases outside the gene matches: 3. The DNA of the CDR3 is TGTGCCAGCAGCGAGCGGGACTACACAGATACGCAGTATTTT. Protein: CASSERDYTDTQYF.

The chain combines TRBV28 with TRBJ2-2; D is possibly TRBD2 (6 bases). V shed 7 bases and J shed 3 bases, with 12 bases lying between them. CDR3 length equals 14 residues. Germline V gene data show CDR1 as MDHEN and CDR2 as SYDVKM. CDR3 sequence reads: CASKTAGYTGELFF. CDR3 sequence (DNA): TGTGCCAGCAAGACAGCGGGCTACACCGGGGAGCTGTTTTTT. Full variable domain (remainder filled in from reference TRBV28 and TRBJ2-2): DVKVTQSSRYLVKRTGEKVFLECVQDMDHENMFWYRQDPGLGLRLIYFSYDVKMKEKGDIPEGYSVSREKKERFSLILESASTNQTSMYLCASKTAGYTGELFFGEGSRLTVL.

V usage is TRBV30 and J usage is TRBJ1-1, with D uncertain. V lost 0 bases to trimming and J lost 1 base, with 6 bases between them. The CDR3 totals 13 residues. Germline V gene lookup returns CDR1 GTSNPN and CDR2 SVGIG (reference sequence). Here the CDR3 reads CAWSVHQNTEAFF. The CDR3 DNA sequence: TGTGCCTGGAGTGTACACCAGAACACTGAAGCTTTCTTT.

The table lists this clone with a few counts. CDR3 region: CASSPLAGGQQYF. CDR3 sequence (DNA): TGTGCCAGTAGTCCCCTAGCGGGAGGCCAGCAGTACTTC. The chain recombines TRBV19 with TRBJ2-7; 11 positions match TRBD2. CDR1 is LNHDA, CDR2 SQIVND, per germline (reference sequence). The CDR3 has 13 residues. The V segment lost 5 bases and the J segment 8 bases; nucleotides outside the gene matches: 5. The whole variable domain, filled in from reference TRBV19 and TRBJ2-7, reads DGGITQSPKYLFRKEGQNVTLSCEQNLNHDAMYWYRQDPGQGLRLIYYSQIVNDFQKGDIAEGYSVSREKKESFPLTVTSAQKNPTAFYLCASSPLAGGQQYFGPGTRLTVT.

The V and J genes are TRBV27 and TRBJ1-2; 7 bases map to TRBD1. CDR1 and CDR2 from the germline V gene are MNHEY and SMNVEV (reference sequence). This CDR3 has 13 amino acids. V was pared by 6 bases and J by 4 bases, with 5 bases of the junction left unmatched. Written as DNA, the CDR3 is TGTGCCAGCAGACCCGGACAGGCCTATGGCTACACCTTC. The encoded protein is CASRPGQAYGYTF.

This rearrangement joins TRBV7-9 to TRBJ2-1; 9 bases fit TRBD2. The V gene end was trimmed by 2 bases and the J gene end by 5 bases; junction bases not matched to a gene: 16. This CDR3 region has 19 residues. Per the germline V gene, CDR1 is SEHNR and CDR2 is FQNEAQ (reference sequence). The CDR3 DNA is TGTGCCAGCAGCTTACCAGCCAATCCGCGGGAGGGCCCCGACAATGAGCAGTTCTTC. It encodes CASSLPANPREGPDNEQFF. The full variable domain, its missing parts supplied by reference TRBV7-9 and TRBJ2-1, is DTGVSQNPRHKITKRGQNVTFRCDPISEHNRLYWYRQTLGQGPEFLTYFQNEAQLEKSRLLSDRFSAERPKGSFSTLEIQRTEQGDSAMYLCASSLPANPREGPDNEQFFGPGTRLTVL.

The chain recombines TRBV5-6 with TRBJ2-7; no definite D call. V lost 6 bases to trimming and J lost 0 bases, with 10 bases between them. The CDR3 contains 13 residues. Germline CDR1 is SGHDT and CDR2 is YYEEEE. Written as DNA, the CDR3 is TGTGCCAGCAACATCGGGTTCTCCTACGAGCAGTACTTC. It codes for CASNIGFSYEQYF.

The V gene is TRBV28, the J gene TRBJ1-4; D possibly corresponds to TRBD1 (6 bases). The CDR3 covers 14 residues. Between the trimmed V and J ends, which lost 6 bases and 4 bases, there was a span of 12 bases. Germline assignment: CDR1 MDHEN and CDR2 SYDVKM. CDR3 in DNA: TGTGCCAGCAGCCAGACAGGATTTAATGAAAAACTGTTTTTT. It yields the protein CASSQTGFNEKLFF.

The CDR3 nucleotides read TGTGCCAGCAGCCCCGGGGAGCCGGTCGCGGAGCTGTTTTTT. Encoded protein: CASSPGEPVAELFF. The chain joins TRBV7-9 to TRBJ2-2; the D gene is possibly TRBD2 (5 bases). Germline CDR1 and CDR2: SEHNR and FQNEAQ (reference sequence). This CDR3 has 14 residues. The V and J ends lost 5 bases and 10 bases respectively, with 17 bases between them.

The V call is TRBV28, the J call TRBJ2-3, with 7 nucleotides matching TRBD1. Germline V lookup: CDR1 MDHEN, CDR2 SYDVKM. Germline trimming cut 6 bases from V and 5 bases from J; bases unmatched to any gene: 11. This CDR3 has 15 amino acids. The CDR3 here is CASSPDRVRGDTQYF. The CDR3 region has the DNA TGTGCCAGCAGCCCTGACAGGGTAAGGGGAGATACGCAGTATTTT.

The genes are TRBV5-1 and TRBJ2-6; 11 nucleotides match TRBD2. Per the germline V gene, CDR1 is SGHRS and CDR2 is YFSETQ. The CDR3 runs 20 residues. V lost 4 bases, J lost 2 bases, and 14 bases stayed unmatched. The CDR3 reads CASSPGLAAARTAGANVLTF. As DNA, the CDR3 is TGCGCCAGCAGCCCGGGACTAGCGGCAGCCCGAACGGCTGGGGCCAACGTCCTGACTTTC. Supplemented by reference TRBV5-1 and TRBJ2-6, the full variable domain reads KAGVTQTPRYLIKTRGQQVTLSCSPISGHRSVSWYQQTPGQGLQFLFEYFSETQRNKGNFPGRFSGRQFSNSRSEMNVSTLELGDSALYLCASSPGLAAARTAGANVLTFGAGSRLTVL.

This clone came up a few times. The chain has TRBV28 and TRBJ2-3, with 15 bases fitting TRBD2. From germline, CDR1 is MDHEN and CDR2 SYDVKM. The CDR3 spans 16 residues. Trimming at V came to 5 bases and at J to 2 bases, leaving 2 bases not matched to a gene. CDR3 amino acids: CASSGTSGRPTDTQYF. The CDR3, as DNA: TGTGCCAGCAGTGGGACTAGCGGGAGGCCCACAGATACGCAGTATTTT.

The V call is TRBV20-1, the J call TRBJ1-2; D gene unclear. Per the germline V gene, CDR1 is DFQATT and CDR2 is SNEGSKA (reference sequence). The CDR3 extends over 9 amino acids. V lost 7 bases to trimming and J lost 8 bases, with 8 bases between them. CDR3: CSGALGYTF. CDR3 in DNA: TGCAGTGGGGCACTGGGCTACACCTTC.

The chain employs TRBV11-2 and TRBJ1-1; a possible D gene is TRBD1 (5 bases). The CDR3 loop spans 18 amino acids. Between the trimmed V and J ends, which lost 1 base and 1 base, there was a span of 19 bases. CDR1 is SGHAT, CDR2 FQNNGV, per germline. DNA of the CDR3: TGTGCCAGCAGCTTAGGCCGTGGTAGGGGTACGTGGAACACTGAAGCTTTCTTT. Translation: CASSLGRGRGTWNTEAFF.

The chain carries TRBV6-5 and TRBJ2-7, with D perhaps TRBD2 (7 bases). With 6 bases removed from V and 0 bases from J, the gap between germline ends came to 15 bases. CDR1 MNHEY and CDR2 SVGAGI come from the germline V gene. The CDR3 consists of 15 residues. CDR3 coding DNA: TGTGCCAGCAGGGGGGCGGGGGAGAACTCCTACGAGCAGTACTTC. Encoded protein: CASRGAGENSYEQYF.

The chain combines TRBV20-1 with TRBJ1-2; D might be TRBD1 (5 bases). The germline V gene has CDR1 DFQATT and CDR2 SNEGSKA (reference sequence). The CDR3 spans 13 residues. The V end was cut by 3 bases, the J end by 4 bases, with 12 bases between. In nucleotides, the CDR3 is TGCAGTGCTAGTCGGGGGGGTGGCTATGGCTACACCTTC. The encoded protein is CSASRGGGYGYTF.

The chain carries TRBV29-1 and TRBJ2-1, with D possibly matching TRBD2 (5 bases). The germline V and J ends were trimmed by 6 bases and 6 bases, with 9 bases remaining between them. In germline, CDR1 is SQVTM, CDR2 ANQGSEA. CDR3 length: 11 amino acids. DNA for the CDR3: TGCAGCGTCCGGAGGTCCAATGAGCAGTTCTTC. Translated: CSVRRSNEQFF.

The chain recombines TRBV10-3 with TRBJ1-2; 10 nucleotides agree with TRBD1. Trimming at V came to 5 bases and at J to 7 bases, leaving 19 bases not matched to a gene. This CDR3 has 18 residues. Germline values: CDR1 ENHRY, CDR2 SYGVKD. CDR3 bases: TGTGCCATCAGTTCCGATTCCCCGGGACAGGGGCCGGTCTCTGGCTACACCTTC. Its protein is CAISSDSPGQGPVSGYTF.